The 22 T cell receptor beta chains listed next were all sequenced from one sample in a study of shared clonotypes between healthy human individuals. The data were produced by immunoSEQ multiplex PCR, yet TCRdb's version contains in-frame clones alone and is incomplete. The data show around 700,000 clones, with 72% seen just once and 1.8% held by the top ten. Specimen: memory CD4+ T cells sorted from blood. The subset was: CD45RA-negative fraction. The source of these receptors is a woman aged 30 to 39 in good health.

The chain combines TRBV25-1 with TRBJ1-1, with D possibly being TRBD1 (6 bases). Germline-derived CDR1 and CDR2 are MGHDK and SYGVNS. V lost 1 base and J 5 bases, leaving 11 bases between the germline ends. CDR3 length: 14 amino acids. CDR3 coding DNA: TGTGCCAGCAGTGAATTAGGGGGTTGGACTGAAGCTTTCTTT. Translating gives CASSELGGWTEAFF.

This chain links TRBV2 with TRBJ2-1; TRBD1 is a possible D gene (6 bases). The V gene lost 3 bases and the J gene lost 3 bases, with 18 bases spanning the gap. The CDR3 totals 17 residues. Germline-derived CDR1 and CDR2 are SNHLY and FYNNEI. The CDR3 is CASSDQGTKNRYNEQFF. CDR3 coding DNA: TGTGCCAGCAGTGATCAGGGGACCAAAAACCGCTACAATGAGCAGTTCTTC.

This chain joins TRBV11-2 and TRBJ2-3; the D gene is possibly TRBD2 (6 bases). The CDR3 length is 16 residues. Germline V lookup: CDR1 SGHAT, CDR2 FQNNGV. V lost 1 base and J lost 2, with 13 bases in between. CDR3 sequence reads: CASSLGAGLLTDTQYF. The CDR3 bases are TGTGCCAGCAGCTTAGGGGCGGGACTCCTCACAGATACGCAGTATTTT.

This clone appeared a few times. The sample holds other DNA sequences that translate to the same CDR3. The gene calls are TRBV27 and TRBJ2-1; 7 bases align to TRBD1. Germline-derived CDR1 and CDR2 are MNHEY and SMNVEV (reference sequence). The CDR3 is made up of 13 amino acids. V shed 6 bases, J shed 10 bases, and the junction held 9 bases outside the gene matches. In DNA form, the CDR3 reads TGTGCCAGCAGGAAACGGGACAGCCAAGAGCAGTTCTTC. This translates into CASRKRDSQEQFF.

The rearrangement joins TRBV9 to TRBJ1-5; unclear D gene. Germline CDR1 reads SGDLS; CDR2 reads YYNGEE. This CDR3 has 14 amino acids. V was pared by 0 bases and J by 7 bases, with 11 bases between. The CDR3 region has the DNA TGTGCCAGCAGCGTAGATCCCCGAGGGCAGCCCCAGCATTTT. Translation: CASSVDPRGQPQHF.

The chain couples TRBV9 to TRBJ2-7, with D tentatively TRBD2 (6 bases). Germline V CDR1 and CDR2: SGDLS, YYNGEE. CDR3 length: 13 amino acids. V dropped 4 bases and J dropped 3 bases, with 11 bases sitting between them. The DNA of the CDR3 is TGTGCCAGCAGCAAGGGACTCTTCTACGAGCAGTACTTC. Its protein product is CASSKGLFYEQYF.

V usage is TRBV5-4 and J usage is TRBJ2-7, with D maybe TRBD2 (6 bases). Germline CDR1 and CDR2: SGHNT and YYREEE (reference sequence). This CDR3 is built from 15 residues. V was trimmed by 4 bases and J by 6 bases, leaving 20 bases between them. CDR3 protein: CASSDEGLIRAEQYF. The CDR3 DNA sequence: TGTGCCAGCAGCGACGAGGGACTCATAAGGGCCGAGCAGTACTTC.

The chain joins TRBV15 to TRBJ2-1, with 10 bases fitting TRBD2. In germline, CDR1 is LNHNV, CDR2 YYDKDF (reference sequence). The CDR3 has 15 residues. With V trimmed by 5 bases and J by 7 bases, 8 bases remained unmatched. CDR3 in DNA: TGTGCCACCAGCGCAAGGACTAGCGGCCTAAATGAGCAGTTCTTC. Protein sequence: CATSARTSGLNEQFF.

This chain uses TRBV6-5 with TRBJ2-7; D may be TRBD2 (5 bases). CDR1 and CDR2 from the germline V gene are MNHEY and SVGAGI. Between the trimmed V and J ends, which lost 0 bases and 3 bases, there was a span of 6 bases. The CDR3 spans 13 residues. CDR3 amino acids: CASSYSRVYEQYF. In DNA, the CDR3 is TGTGCCAGCAGTTACTCGAGGGTCTACGAGCAGTACTTC.

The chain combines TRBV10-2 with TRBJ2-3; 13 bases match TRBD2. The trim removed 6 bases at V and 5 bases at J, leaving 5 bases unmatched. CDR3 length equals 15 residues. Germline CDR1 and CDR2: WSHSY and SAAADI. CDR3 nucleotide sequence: TGCGCCAGCAGAAGGGGACTAGCGGGACTAGATACGCAGTATTTT. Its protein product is CASRRGLAGLDTQYF.

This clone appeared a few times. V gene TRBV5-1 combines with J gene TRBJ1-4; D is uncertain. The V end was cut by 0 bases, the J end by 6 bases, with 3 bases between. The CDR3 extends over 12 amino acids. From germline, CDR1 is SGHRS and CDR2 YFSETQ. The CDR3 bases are TGCGCCAGCAGCTTGGATGATGAAAAACTGTTTTTT. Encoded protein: CASSLDDEKLFF.

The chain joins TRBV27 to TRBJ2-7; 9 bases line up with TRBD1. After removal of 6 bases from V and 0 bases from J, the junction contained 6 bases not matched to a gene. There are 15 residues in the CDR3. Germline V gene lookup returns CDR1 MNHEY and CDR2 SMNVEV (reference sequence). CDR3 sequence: CASRRQGVNSYEQYF. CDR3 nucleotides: TGTGCCAGCAGACGACAGGGGGTCAACTCCTACGAGCAGTACTTC.

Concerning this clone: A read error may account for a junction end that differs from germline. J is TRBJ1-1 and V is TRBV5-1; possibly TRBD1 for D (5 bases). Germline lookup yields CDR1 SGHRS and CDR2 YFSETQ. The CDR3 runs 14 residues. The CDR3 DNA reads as TGCGCCAGCAGCGGGGGACCCCCTCCTTTGAAGGGGATCTTT. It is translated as CASSGGPPPLKGIF.

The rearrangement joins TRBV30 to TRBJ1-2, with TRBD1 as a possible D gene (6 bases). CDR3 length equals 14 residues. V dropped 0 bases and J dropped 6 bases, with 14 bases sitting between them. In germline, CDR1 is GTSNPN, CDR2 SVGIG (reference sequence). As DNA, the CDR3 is TGTGCCTGGAGTGTACAGGCCCCAGGGGATGGCTACACCTTC. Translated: CAWSVQAPGDGYTF.

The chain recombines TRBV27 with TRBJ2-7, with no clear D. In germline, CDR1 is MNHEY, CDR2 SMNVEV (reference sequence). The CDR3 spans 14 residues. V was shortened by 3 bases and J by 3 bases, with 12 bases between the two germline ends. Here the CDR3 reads CASSFGSHFYEQYF. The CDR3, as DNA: TGTGCCAGCAGTTTTGGATCGCACTTCTACGAGCAGTACTTC.

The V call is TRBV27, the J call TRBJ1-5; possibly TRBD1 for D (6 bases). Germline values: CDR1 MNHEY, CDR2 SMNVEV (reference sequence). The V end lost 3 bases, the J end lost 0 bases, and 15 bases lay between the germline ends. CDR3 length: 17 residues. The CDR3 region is CASSLSGDLYSNQPQHF. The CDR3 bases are TGTGCCAGCAGTTTGTCAGGGGACCTATATAGCAATCAGCCCCAGCATTTT.

Here the CDR3 reads CASSPSGTQYKAFF. Here the CDR3 DNA reads TGTGCCAGCAGTCCCTCCGGGACACAATATAAAGCTTTCTTT. The chain couples TRBV2 to TRBJ1-1, with a weak D call TRBD1 (6 bases). CDR3 length: 14 residues. Germline V gives CDR1 SNHLY, CDR2 FYNNEI. Between the trimmed V and J ends, which lost 5 bases and 9 bases, there was a span of 19 bases.

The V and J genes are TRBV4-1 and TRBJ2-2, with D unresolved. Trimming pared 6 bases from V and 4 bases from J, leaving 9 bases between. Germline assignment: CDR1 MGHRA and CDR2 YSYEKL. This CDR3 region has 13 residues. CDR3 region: CASRLMGTGELFF. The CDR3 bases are TGCGCCAGCAGACTTATGGGCACCGGGGAGCTGTTTTTT.

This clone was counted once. In nucleotides, the CDR3 is TGTGCCAGCAGCCACGAGGGACTAGTAGGGCAAGAGACCCAGTACTTC. It specifies CASSHEGLVGQETQYF. J is TRBJ2-5 and V is TRBV7-3; 8 bases fit TRBD2. V lost 5 bases to trimming and J lost 2 bases; unmatched junction nucleotides: 10. The germline gives CDR1 SGHTA, CDR2 FQGTGA. CDR3 length: 16 amino acids.

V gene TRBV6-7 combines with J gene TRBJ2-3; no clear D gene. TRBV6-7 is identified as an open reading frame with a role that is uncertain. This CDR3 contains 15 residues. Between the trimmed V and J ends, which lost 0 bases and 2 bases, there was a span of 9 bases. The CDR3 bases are TGTGCCAGCAGTTACTCGTGGCAGCCCACAGATACGCAGTATTTT. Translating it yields CASSYSWQPTDTQYF.

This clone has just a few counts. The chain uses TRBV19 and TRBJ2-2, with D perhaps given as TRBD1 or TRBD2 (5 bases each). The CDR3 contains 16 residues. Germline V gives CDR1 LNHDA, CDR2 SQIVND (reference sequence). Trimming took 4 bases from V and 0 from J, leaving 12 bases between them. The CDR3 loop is CASSTGTATNTGELFF. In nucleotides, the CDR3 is TGTGCCAGTAGTACCGGGACGGCGACGAACACCGGGGAGCTGTTTTTT.

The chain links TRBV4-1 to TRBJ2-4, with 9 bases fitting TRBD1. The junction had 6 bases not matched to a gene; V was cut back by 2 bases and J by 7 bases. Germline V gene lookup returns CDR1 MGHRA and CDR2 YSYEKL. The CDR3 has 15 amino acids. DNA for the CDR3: TGCGCCAGCAGCCAACCGGGACAGGGTTTGAACATTCAGTACTTC. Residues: CASSQPGQGLNIQYF.